This T cell receptor (beta chain) derives from a study of blood T cell repertoires in COVID-19. In the study overall: Sites in the United States, Italy and Spain provided acute and convalescent COVID-19 samples. T cells, B-cell-depleted T cells, or PBMCs provided the cDNA or gDNA that served as material.

Seattle participants joined during active infection and were tracked over time. The J segment lost 8 bases and the V segment lost 6 bases, leaving 8 bases of the junction unmatched. Per germline, CDR1 SNHLY and CDR2 FYNNEI. This CDR3 spans 14 amino acids. Original methodology: Nucleated cell number was recorded as an estimate derived from reference gene primer amplification. The assay was immunoSEQ multiplex PCR, and TCRdb's table has in-frame clones only and misses some. The V and J calls and clone size come from that table; D and trimming were worked out from the DNA. The sample lists approximately 300,000 clones, 90% occurring once.

Sequences were obtained from peripheral blood. This chain joins TRBV2 and TRBJ1-2, with TRBD1 matching over 11 bases. The receptor's source is a woman under 40 with COVID-19, enrolled during active disease. CDR3 sequence reads: CASRIRTGGWGYTF. Written as DNA, the CDR3 is TGTGCCAGCAGAATTCGGACAGGGGGCTGGGGCTACACCTTC. Drawing the rest from reference TRBV2 and TRBJ1-2, the complete variable domain is EPEVTQTPSHQVTQMGQEVILRCVPISNHLYFYWYRQILGQKVEFLVSFYNNEISEKSEIFDDQFSVERPDGSNFTLKIRSTKLEDSAMYFCASRIRTGGWGYTFGSGTRLTVV.